This TCR beta chain was recovered during a study of blood T cell repertoires in COVID-19. This CDR3 has 15 residues. With V trimmed by 4 bases and J by 0 bases, 6 bases remained unmatched. Germline values: CDR1 SGHNT, CDR2 YYREEE (reference sequence). As originally analysed: Reference gene primer amplification gave estimated nucleated cell counts. Measured with immunoSEQ multiplex PCR; TCRdb has only the in-frame clones, and not every one. Clone size and V and J calls were adopted from that table, with D and trimming inferred from the DNA. The data contain about 320,000 clones, 70% to 90% of them singletons. Cohorts were based on clinical histories the participants reported. Either two negative PCRs, clearance, or symptom resolution qualified Cohort 3 donors as recovered.

The sequence came from a woman aged 18-29 years who had recovered from COVID-19. The chain carries TRBV5-4 and TRBJ1-1; 7 bases match TRBD1. The sequencing sample was made of PBMCs or T cells enriched from blood (not recorded which). The CDR3 protein is CASSQRTGLNTEAFF. The CDR3 DNA sequence: TGTGCCAGCAGCCAACGGACAGGACTGAACACTGAAGCTTTCTTT.